This T cell receptor beta chain was retrieved from a study of OX40 agonist ivuxolimab in advanced cancers. Study findings and constraints: Expanded peripheral T-cell antigen specificity went undetermined.

TCRdb keeps only in-frame clones here, not all; method: immunoSEQ multiplex PCR. The sample has over 20,000 clones, approximately 80% seen once. Looked up from germline, CDR1 is SEHNR and CDR2 is FQNEAQ (reference sequence). Between the trimmed V and J ends, which lost 2 bases and 0 bases, there was a span of 8 bases. The length of the CDR3 is 15 residues. Peripheral blood came from all dose cohorts at three timepoints. This clone came up once. Antigen specificity is unknown. The chain recombines TRBV7-9 with TRBJ2-1; a possible D gene is TRBD1 (5 bases). This TCR derives from an adult with an advanced solid tumor such as melanoma, head and neck, liver or kidney cancer. Sequences were derived from CD4+ or CD8+ T cells sorted from blood, sampled in a trial of the OX40 agonist ivuxolimab. This CDR3 is CASSLTGISYNEQFF. For the CDR3, the DNA is TGTGCCAGCAGCTTAACAGGTATCTCCTACAATGAGCAGTTCTTC.